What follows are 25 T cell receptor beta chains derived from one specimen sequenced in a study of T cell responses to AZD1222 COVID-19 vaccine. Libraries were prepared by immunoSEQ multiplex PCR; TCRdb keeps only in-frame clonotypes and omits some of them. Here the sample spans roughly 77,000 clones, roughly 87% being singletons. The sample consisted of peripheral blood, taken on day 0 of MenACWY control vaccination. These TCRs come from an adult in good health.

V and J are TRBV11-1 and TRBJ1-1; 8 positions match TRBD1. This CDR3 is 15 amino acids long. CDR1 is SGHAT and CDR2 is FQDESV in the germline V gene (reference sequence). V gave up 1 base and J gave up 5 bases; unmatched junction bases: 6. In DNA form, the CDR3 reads TGTGCCAGCAGCTTAGGAGGAGACAGGGGAACTGAAGCTTTCTTT. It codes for CASSLGGDRGTEAFF.

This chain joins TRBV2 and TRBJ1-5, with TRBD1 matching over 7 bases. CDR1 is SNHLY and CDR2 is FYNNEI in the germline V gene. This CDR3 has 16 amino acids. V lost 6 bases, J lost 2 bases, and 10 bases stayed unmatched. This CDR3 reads CASSGGGGAGNQPQHF. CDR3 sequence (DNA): TGTGCCAGCAGCGGAGGAGGGGGCGCGGGCAATCAGCCCCAGCATTTT.

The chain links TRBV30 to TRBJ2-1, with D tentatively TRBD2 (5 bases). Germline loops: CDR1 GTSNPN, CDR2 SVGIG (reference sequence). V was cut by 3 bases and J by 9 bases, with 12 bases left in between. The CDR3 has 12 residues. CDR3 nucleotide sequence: TGTGCCTGGAGCAGGACTGGTATTGAGCAGTTCTTC. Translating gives CAWSRTGIEQFF. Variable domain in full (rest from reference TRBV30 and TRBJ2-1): SQTIHQWPATLVQPVGSPLSLECTVEGTSNPNLYWYRQAAGRGLQLLFYSVGIGQISSEVPQNLSASRPQDRQFILSSKKLLLSDSGFYLCAWSRTGIEQFFGPGTRLTVL.

CDR3 sequence: CATSRDRFDGELFF. The DNA for the CDR3 is TGTGCCACCAGCAGAGACAGGTTTGACGGGGAGCTGTTTTTT. The chain links TRBV15 to TRBJ2-2; the D is unclear. The CDR3 contains 14 residues. With 0 bases removed from V and 7 bases from J, the gap between germline ends came to 9 bases. CDR1 is LNHNV and CDR2 is YYDKDF in the germline V gene (reference sequence).

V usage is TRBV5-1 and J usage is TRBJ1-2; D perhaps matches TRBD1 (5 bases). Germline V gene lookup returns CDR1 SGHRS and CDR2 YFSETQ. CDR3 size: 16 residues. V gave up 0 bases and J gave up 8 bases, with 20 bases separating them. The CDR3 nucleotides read TGCGCCAGCAGCTTGGATCCAGGGAAGGGGCTAGGGGGCTACACCTTC. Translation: CASSLDPGKGLGGYTF.

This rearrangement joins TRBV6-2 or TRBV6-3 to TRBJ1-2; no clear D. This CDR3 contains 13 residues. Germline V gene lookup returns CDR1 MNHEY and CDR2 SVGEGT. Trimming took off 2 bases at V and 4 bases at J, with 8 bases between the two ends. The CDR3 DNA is TGTGCCAGCAGTTACCAGCTAGGCTATGGCTACACCTTC. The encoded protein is CASSYQLGYGYTF.

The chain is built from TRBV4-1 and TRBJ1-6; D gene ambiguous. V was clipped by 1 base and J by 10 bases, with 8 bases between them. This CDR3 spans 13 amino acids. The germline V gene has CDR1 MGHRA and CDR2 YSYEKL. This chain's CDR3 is CASSQVGGSPLHF. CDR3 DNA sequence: TGCGCCAGCAGCCAAGTCGGTGGCTCACCCCTCCACTTT.

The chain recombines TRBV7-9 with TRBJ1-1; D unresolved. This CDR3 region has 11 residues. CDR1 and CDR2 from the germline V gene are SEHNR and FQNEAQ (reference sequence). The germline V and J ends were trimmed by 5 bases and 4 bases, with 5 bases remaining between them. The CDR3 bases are TGTGCCAGCAGCCAACTCACTGAAGCTTTCTTT. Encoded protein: CASSQLTEAFF.

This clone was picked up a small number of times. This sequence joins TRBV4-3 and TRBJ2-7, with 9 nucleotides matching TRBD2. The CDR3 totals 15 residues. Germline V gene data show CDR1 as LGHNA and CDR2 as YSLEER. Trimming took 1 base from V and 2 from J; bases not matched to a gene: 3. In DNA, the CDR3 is TGCGCCAGCAGCCAAGCGACTAGCGGCCCCTACGAGCAGTACTTC. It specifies CASSQATSGPYEQYF.

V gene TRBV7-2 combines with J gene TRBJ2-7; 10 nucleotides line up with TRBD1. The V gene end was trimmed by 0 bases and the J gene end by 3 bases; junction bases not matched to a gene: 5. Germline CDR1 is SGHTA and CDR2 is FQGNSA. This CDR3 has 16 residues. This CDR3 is CASSLARGQGSYEQYF. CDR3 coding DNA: TGTGCCAGCAGCTTAGCGAGGGGACAGGGGAGCTACGAGCAGTACTTC.

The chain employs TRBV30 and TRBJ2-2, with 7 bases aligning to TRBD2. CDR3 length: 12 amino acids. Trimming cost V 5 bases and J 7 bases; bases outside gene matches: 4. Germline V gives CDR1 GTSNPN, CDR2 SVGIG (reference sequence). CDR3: CAWGRGVGELFF. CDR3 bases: TGTGCCTGGGGGAGGGGAGTCGGGGAGCTGTTTTTT.

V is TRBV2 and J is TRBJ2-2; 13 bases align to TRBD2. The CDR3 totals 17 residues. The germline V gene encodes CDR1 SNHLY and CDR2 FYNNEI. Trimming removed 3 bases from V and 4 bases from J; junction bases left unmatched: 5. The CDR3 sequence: CASSETSGGPGTGELFF. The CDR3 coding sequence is TGTGCCAGCAGTGAGACTAGCGGGGGGCCCGGCACCGGGGAGCTGTTTTTT.

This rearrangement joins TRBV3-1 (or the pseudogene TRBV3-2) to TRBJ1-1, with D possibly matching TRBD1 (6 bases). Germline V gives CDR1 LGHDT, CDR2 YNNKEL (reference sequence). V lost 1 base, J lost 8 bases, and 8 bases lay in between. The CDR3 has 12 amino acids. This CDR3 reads CASSQGDREAFF. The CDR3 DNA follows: TGTGCCAGCAGCCAAGGAGACAGGGAAGCTTTCTTT.

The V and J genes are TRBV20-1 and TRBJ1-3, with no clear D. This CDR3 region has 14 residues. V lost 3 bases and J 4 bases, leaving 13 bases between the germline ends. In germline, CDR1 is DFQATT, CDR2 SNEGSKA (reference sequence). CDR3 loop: CSASQPPLGNTIYF. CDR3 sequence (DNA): TGCAGTGCTAGTCAGCCCCCTCTCGGAAACACCATATATTTT.

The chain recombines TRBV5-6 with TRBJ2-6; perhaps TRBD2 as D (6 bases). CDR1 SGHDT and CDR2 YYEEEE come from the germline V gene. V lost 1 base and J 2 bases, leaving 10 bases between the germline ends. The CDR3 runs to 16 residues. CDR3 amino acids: CASSLNWGAGANVLTF. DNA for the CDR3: TGTGCCAGCAGCTTGAATTGGGGGGCTGGGGCCAACGTCCTGACTTTC.

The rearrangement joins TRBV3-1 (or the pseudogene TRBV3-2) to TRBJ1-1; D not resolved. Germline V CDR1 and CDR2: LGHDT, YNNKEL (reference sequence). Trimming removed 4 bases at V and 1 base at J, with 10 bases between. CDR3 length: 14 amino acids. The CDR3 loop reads CASSLKEANTEAFF. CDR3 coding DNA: TGTGCCAGCAGCCTCAAGGAGGCGAACACTGAAGCTTTCTTT.

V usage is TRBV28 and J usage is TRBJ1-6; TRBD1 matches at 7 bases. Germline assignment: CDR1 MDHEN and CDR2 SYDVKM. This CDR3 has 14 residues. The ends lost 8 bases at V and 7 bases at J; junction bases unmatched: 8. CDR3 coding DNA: TGTGCCAGCTCCAGGGGGGGGGTCAATTCACCCCTCCACTTT. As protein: CASSRGGVNSPLHF.

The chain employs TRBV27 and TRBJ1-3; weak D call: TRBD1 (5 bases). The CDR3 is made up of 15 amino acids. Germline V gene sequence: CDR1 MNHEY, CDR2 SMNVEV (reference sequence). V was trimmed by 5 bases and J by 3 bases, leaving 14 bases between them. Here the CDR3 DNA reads TGTGCCAGCAGTCTACTCGGGGGACTTGGAAACACCATATATTTT. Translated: CASSLLGGLGNTIYF.

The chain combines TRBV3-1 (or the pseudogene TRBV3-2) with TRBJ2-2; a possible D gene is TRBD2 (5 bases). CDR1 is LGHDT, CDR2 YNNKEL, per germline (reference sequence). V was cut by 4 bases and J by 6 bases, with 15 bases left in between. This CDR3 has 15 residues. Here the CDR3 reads CASSRGPRAPGELFF. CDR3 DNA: TGTGCCAGCAGCCGCGGGCCCCGGGCCCCCGGGGAGCTGTTTTTT.

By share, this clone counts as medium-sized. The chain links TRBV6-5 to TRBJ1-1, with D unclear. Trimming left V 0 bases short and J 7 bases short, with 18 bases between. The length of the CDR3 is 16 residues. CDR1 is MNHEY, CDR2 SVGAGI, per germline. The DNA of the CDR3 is TGTGCCAGCAGTTACTCGCTCGGCAGAGCCCTAATTGAAGCTTTCTTT. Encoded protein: CASSYSLGRALIEAFF.

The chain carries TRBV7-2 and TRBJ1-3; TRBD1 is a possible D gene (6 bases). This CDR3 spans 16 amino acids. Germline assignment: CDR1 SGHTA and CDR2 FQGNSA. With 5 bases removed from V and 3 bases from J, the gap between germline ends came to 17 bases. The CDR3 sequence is CASSQPSGARGNTIYF. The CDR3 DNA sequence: TGTGCCAGCAGCCAGCCGTCAGGGGCGCGTGGAAACACCATATATTTT.

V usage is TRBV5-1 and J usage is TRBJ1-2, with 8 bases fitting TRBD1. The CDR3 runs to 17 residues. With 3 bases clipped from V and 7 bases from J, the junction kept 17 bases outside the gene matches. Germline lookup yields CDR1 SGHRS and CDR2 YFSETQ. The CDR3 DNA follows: TGCGCCAGCAGCTCTAACATCCGGGACAGGCATGGGGGTGGCTACACCTTC. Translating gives CASSSNIRDRHGGGYTF.

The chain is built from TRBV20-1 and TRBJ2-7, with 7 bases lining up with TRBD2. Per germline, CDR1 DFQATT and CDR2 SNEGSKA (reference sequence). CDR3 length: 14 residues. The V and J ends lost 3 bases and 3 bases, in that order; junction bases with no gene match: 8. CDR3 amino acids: CSASSGGSLYEQYF. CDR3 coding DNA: TGCAGTGCTAGTTCCGGGGGGTCTCTCTACGAGCAGTACTTC.

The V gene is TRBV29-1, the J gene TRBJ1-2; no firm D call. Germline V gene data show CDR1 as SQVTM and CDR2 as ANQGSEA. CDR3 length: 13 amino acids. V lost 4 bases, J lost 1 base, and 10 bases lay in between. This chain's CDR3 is CSVAITVNYGYTF. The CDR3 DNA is TGCAGCGTTGCGATTACGGTTAACTATGGCTACACCTTC. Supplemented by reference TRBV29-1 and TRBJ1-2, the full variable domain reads SAVISQKPSRDICQRGTSLTIQCQVDSQVTMMFWYRQQPGQSLTLIATANQGSEATYESGFVIDKFPISRPNLTFSTLTVSNMSPEDSSIYLCSVAITVNYGYTFGSGTRLTVV.

CDR3 in DNA: TGTGCCAGCAGCCATTCTAGCGGTTATTCCACAGATACGCAGTATTTT. This encodes CASSHSSGYSTDTQYF. This chain joins TRBV3-1 (or the pseudogene TRBV3-2) and TRBJ2-3, with TRBD2 matching 7 bases. The CDR3 extends over 16 amino acids. Unmatched junction bases numbered 8, after V lost 3 bases and J lost 2 bases. CDR1 is LGHDT, CDR2 YNNKEL, per germline (reference sequence).